This TCR beta chain was observed in a study of metastatic and nonmetastatic thyroid tumors. Study summary: Blood and tumor or nodule tissue repertoires from malignant and benign thyroid patients were compared.

This clone showed up many times. Its antigen remains unidentified. In germline, CDR1 is SGHTS, CDR2 YDEGEE. This CDR3 is built from 14 residues. The V and J ends lost 0 bases and 8 bases respectively, with 12 bases between them. Thyroid surgery was preceded by no treatment in any patient. Per the study methods: Using the CDR3 differences seen across clinicopathological groups, the authors built a distant-metastasis classifier for papillary thyroid cancer, which was meant to discriminate distant-metastatic patients. TCRdb re-called the PCR reads with MiXCR. It is TCRdb's table, rather than the study itself, that gives the V and J calls and clone size. Of about 64,000 clones listed, more than 3.5% are singletons. General study results and limits: Versus benign nodules, malignant thyroid tumors reportedly had significantly higher TCR beta diversity, in blood and tumor.

The chain is built from TRBV5-8 and TRBJ2-4, with D perhaps TRBD1 or TRBD2 (5 bases each). The receptor was derived from a female donor with papillary thyroid cancer or a benign thyroid nodule (not recorded which). Some clones in this sample may be carry-over from other donors' samples. Sequencing was performed on blood. The DNA for the CDR3 is TGTGCCAGCAGCTTGGACCCGGGGCAAGACATTCAGTACTTC. Amino acid sequence: CASSLDPGQDIQYF.